Listed below are T cell receptor beta chains from one sample, sequenced in a study of human T cells and chemical hapten exposure. TCRdb fed the RACE reads into MiXCR, producing one record per CDR3 protein. Seen here are about 300,000 distinct CDR3 sequences, about 5% observed once, and the top ten hold under 9.5%. Material: whole blood, obtained in connection with sensitization to the hapten diphenylcyclopropenone (DPC). The source of these receptors is a woman aged 18-29 years with alopecia areata. Some clones in this sample may be carry-over from other donors' samples. CDR3s include the opening cysteine and the closing phenylalanine or tryptophan. D genes are given only for firm matches. Clone size is not always given. Where it is, it says once, few, many or a class for expanded clones.

J: TRBJ1-3
size: .
V: TRBV11-3
D: .
DNA: TGTGCCAGCAGCTTCGGATCGATCTCTGGAAACACCATATATTTT
CDR3: CASSFGSISGNTIYF

J: TRBJ2-3
size: many
V: TRBV20-1
D: .
DNA: TGCAGTGCTAGTCCTTCAGACTCTTATTCGGATACGCAGTATTTT
CDR3: CSASPSDSYSDTQYF

J: TRBJ2-2
size: many
V: TRBV4-1
D: .
DNA: TGCGCCAGCAGCCAAGAAATGCAGAACACCGGGGAGCTGTTTTTT
CDR3: CASSQEMQNTGELFF

J: TRBJ2-1
size: many
V: TRBV6-6
D: .
DNA: TGTGCCAGCAGTTCCGATGGGAGGTCCTACAATGAGCAGTTCTTC
CDR3: CASSSDGRSYNEQFF

J: TRBJ2-5
size: many
V: TRBV29-1
D: .
DNA: TGCAGCGTTGAAGATTATGGGGGGCCTGGAGAGACCCAGTACTTC
CDR3: CSVEDYGGPGETQYF

J: TRBJ1-5
size: many
V: TRBV12-3/TRBV12-4
D: TRBD1
DNA: TGTGCCAGCAGTCCTCGACAGGGGGCCAATCAGCCCCAGCATTTT
CDR3: CASSPRQGANQPQHF

J: TRBJ1-1
size: many
V: TRBV6-5
D: TRBD1
DNA: TGTGCCAGCAGACAGGGGGCGATTCGAGGAGACACTGAAGCTTTCTTT
CDR3: CASRQGAIRGDTEAFF

J: TRBJ2-5
size: .
V: TRBV11-2
D: .
DNA: TGTGCCAGCAGCCGTGAGGGGCGAGAGACCCAGTACTTC
CDR3: CASSREGRETQYF

J: TRBJ2-1
size: few
V: TRBV15
D: .
DNA: TGTGCCACCAGCTTCACCTCCTACAATGAGCAGTTCTTC
CDR3: CATSFTSYNEQFF

J: TRBJ2-7
size: .
V: TRBV5-1
D: TRBD1
DNA: TGCGCCAGCAGCTTACCGGGACAGGGGACTACTGCCTACGAGCAGTACTTC
CDR3: CASSLPGQGTTAYEQYF

J: TRBJ1-5
size: few
V: TRBV20-1
D: .
DNA: TGCAGTGCGTCCGTCGCCGAGATTGGTCAGCCCCAGCATTTT
CDR3: CSASVAEIGQPQHF

J: TRBJ1-4
size: many
V: TRBV6-5
D: .
DNA: TGTGCCAGCAGCTTAGGTCAGGGTGGCGAAAAACTGTTTTTT
CDR3: CASSLGQGGEKLFF

J: TRBJ1-3
size: .
V: TRBV12-3/TRBV12-4
D: .
DNA: TGTGCCAGCAGGCTGGTCGGGGAAAACACCATATATTTT
CDR3: CASRLVGENTIYF

J: TRBJ1-6
size: .
V: TRBV13
D: .
DNA: TGTGCCAGCAGCTTAGGGGGTGTGGATAATTCACCCCTCCACTTT
CDR3: CASSLGGVDNSPLHF

J: TRBJ1-2
size: many
V: TRBV7-2
D: .
DNA: TGTGCCAGCAGCTTAGAAAGGCAGGCCTATGGCTACACCTTC
CDR3: CASSLERQAYGYTF

J: TRBJ2-3
size: many
V: TRBV12-3/TRBV12-4
D: .
DNA: TGTGCCAGCAGTTGGCAGGGAGATACGCAGTATTTT
CDR3: CASSWQGDTQYF

J: TRBJ2-5
size: .
V: TRBV7-9
D: .
DNA: TGTGCCAGCAGCTTTTCTCCGGAAGAGACCCAGTACTTC
CDR3: CASSFSPEETQYF

J: TRBJ2-7
size: .
V: TRBV9
D: .
DNA: TGTGCCAGCAGCGTTGACAGTTCCTACGAGCAGTACTTC
CDR3: CASSVDSSYEQYF

J: TRBJ2-3
size: .
V: TRBV6-2/TRBV6-3
D: TRBD2
DNA: TGTGCCAGCAGTTACCTTTTCGGGACTAGCTACACAGATACGCAGTATTTT
CDR3: CASSYLFGTSYTDTQYF

J: TRBJ2-1
size: few
V: TRBV4-3
D: .
DNA: TGCGCCAGCAGCCAAGGGGGGCCCCCCTACAATGAGCAGTTCTTC
CDR3: CASSQGGPPYNEQFF

J: TRBJ2-7
size: many
V: TRBV28
D: .
DNA: TGTGCCAGCAGTGCAACCGGGGCCCAGCAGTACTTC
CDR3: CASSATGAQQYF

J: TRBJ2-3
size: .
V: TRBV12-3/TRBV12-4
D: TRBD2
DNA: TGTGCCAGCACCTTAGGCGGGGGGGAATCAGATACGCAGTATTTT
CDR3: CASTLGGGESDTQYF

J: TRBJ2-7
size: few
V: TRBV6-5
D: TRBD1
DNA: TGTGCCAGCAGTCCCCCCGGGACAGCCCTCTACGAGCAGTACTTC
CDR3: CASSPPGTALYEQYF

J: TRBJ1-5
size: few
V: TRBV6-2/TRBV6-3
D: .
DNA: TGTGCCAGCACCCAAGGAAATAGCAATCAGCCCCAGCATTTT
CDR3: CASTQGNSNQPQHF

J: TRBJ2-7
size: few
V: TRBV29-1
D: TRBD1
DNA: TGCAGCGTTGATCCGGGACAGGGCTACGAGCAGTACTTC
CDR3: CSVDPGQGYEQYF

J: TRBJ1-6
size: few
V: TRBV5-1
D: TRBD1
DNA: TGCGCCAGCAGCTTTAGGGGGACAGACAACTCACCCCTCCACTTT
CDR3: CASSFRGTDNSPLHF

J: TRBJ2-7
size: .
V: TRBV20-1
D: .
DNA: TGCAGTGCTAGAGATTGGCAGTCCTACGAGCAGTACTTC
CDR3: CSARDWQSYEQYF

J: TRBJ2-3
size: many
V: TRBV6-4
D: .
DNA: TGTGCCAGCAGTGACATCGAGGGGGCAGATACGCAGTATTTT
CDR3: CASSDIEGADTQYF

J: TRBJ2-3
size: many
V: TRBV14
D: TRBD1
DNA: TGTGCCAGCAGCCCGATCCGGGGACAGGGGTTTCCCCTCACAGATACGCAGTATTTT
CDR3: CASSPIRGQGFPLTDTQYF

J: TRBJ2-7
size: many
V: TRBV28
D: .
DNA: TGTGCCAGCAGTTTCCCTGACAGGTCGGGGGAGCAGTACTTC
CDR3: CASSFPDRSGEQYF

J: TRBJ1-5
size: few
V: TRBV28
D: .
DNA: TGTGCCAGCAGTTTCAGCGAAGGGCGGCCCCAGCATTTT
CDR3: CASSFSEGRPQHF

J: TRBJ2-3
size: few
V: TRBV18
D: .
DNA: TGTGCCAGCTCACCAAGCCCAGGGCCCAACACAGATACGCAGTATTTT
CDR3: CASSPSPGPNTDTQYF

J: TRBJ2-3
size: many
V: TRBV12-3/TRBV12-4
D: TRBD2
DNA: TGTGCCAGCAGTTCAAGCGGGGGGGCCTGGGGCACAGATACGCAGTATTTT
CDR3: CASSSSGGAWGTDTQYF

J: TRBJ1-5
size: few
V: TRBV6-5
D: .
DNA: TGTGCCAGCGCCGAGAGTCCCAATCAGCCCCAGCATTTT
CDR3: CASAESPNQPQHF

J: TRBJ2-1
size: many
V: TRBV12-3/TRBV12-4
D: TRBD1
DNA: TGTGCCAGCAGTCTTCGGACAGGTATCAATGAGCAGTTCTTC
CDR3: CASSLRTGINEQFF

J: TRBJ1-2
size: few
V: TRBV7-8
D: .
DNA: TGTGCCAGCAGCTTAGAGGTTGCAGGCGCCCTCTATGGCTACACCTTC
CDR3: CASSLEVAGALYGYTF

J: TRBJ2-3
size: many
V: TRBV10-3
D: .
DNA: TGTGCCACCCAGAGCACAGATACGCAGTATTTT
CDR3: CATQSTDTQYF

J: TRBJ2-4
size: .
V: TRBV28
D: .
DNA: TGTGCCAGCAGTTTATATGGGGCGACGCTAGCCAAAAACATTCAGTACTTC
CDR3: CASSLYGATLAKNIQYF

J: TRBJ2-1
size: few
V: TRBV12-3/TRBV12-4
D: TRBD2
DNA: TGTGCCAGCAGTCCAAGACTAGCTGACGTGCACAATGAGCAGTTCTTC
CDR3: CASSPRLADVHNEQFF

J: TRBJ2-7
size: few
V: TRBV11-1
D: TRBD1
DNA: TGTGCCAGCAGCATCCGGGACAGGGGCTACGAGCAGTACTTC
CDR3: CASSIRDRGYEQYF

J: TRBJ1-5
size: many
V: TRBV6-6
D: .
DNA: TGTGCCAGCAGTTACGGTCAGGGGTTCTATCAGCCCCAGCATTTT
CDR3: CASSYGQGFYQPQHF

J: TRBJ2-5
size: few
V: TRBV4-3
D: TRBD2
DNA: TGCGCCAGCAGCCAAGAATTTTCCAGCGGGGGGCCCCCGGCCCAGTACTTC
CDR3: CASSQEFSSGGPPAQYF

J: TRBJ1-3
size: few
V: TRBV27
D: TRBD1
DNA: TGTGCCAGCAGTTTTGGGACAGACTCTGGAAACACCATATATTTT
CDR3: CASSFGTDSGNTIYF

J: TRBJ1-4
size: many
V: TRBV7-9
D: TRBD1
DNA: TGTGCCAGCAGCCGACAGGGGGTGAGGGAAAAACTGTTTTTT
CDR3: CASSRQGVREKLFF

J: TRBJ2-7
size: .
V: TRBV4-1
D: .
DNA: TGCGCCAGCAGCCAAGGTGTGCGGACCTCTTACGAGCAGTACTTC
CDR3: CASSQGVRTSYEQYF

J: TRBJ2-1
size: many
V: TRBV20-1
D: .
DNA: TGCAGTCCACGGTCAGGAAACAATGAGCAGTTCTTC
CDR3: CSPRSGNNEQFF

J: TRBJ1-4
size: .
V: TRBV4-1
D: .
DNA: TGCGCCAGCAGCCACCCCGGGAGCTATAATGAAAAACTGTTTTTT
CDR3: CASSHPGSYNEKLFF

J: TRBJ2-1
size: few
V: TRBV3-1
D: .
DNA: TGTGCCAGCAGCCACGTGACACACAATGAGCAGTTCTTC
CDR3: CASSHVTHNEQFF

J: TRBJ2-3
size: many
V: TRBV4-3
D: .
DNA: TGCGCCAGCAGCCAAGGATACGTCCAAAGCACAGATACGCAGTATTTT
CDR3: CASSQGYVQSTDTQYF

J: TRBJ1-3
size: many
V: TRBV6-5
D: .
DNA: TGTGCCAGTCTGGGACAAGGAAACACCATATATTTT
CDR3: CASLGQGNTIYF

J: TRBJ1-5
size: few
V: TRBV19
D: .
DNA: TGTGCCAGTAGTATCACAGAAAATCAGCCCCAGCATTTT
CDR3: CASSITENQPQHF